This T cell receptor beta chain came from a study of blood T cell repertoires in COVID-19. About the study: Researchers got acute and convalescent COVID-19 samples from the United States, Italy and Spain. T cells, B-cell-depleted T cells, or PBMCs supplied cDNA or gDNA.

Patients in Seattle were enrolled during active infection, then followed longitudinally. Study processing details: Amplification from reference gene primers served as the basis for estimated nucleated cell counts. The method was immunoSEQ multiplex PCR; TCRdb's version includes in-frame clones alone and lacks a portion of them. That table is the source of V, J and clone size, and D and trimming were worked out from the DNA. The sample carries 150,000 to 200,000 clones, about 85% recorded once. The CDR3 totals 15 residues. Deletions cut 2 bases from V and 5 bases from J, with 15 bases between. Germline V CDR1 and CDR2: GTSNPN, SVGIG (reference sequence).

The receptor was isolated from a woman aged 50 to 60 with COVID-19, enrolled during active disease. The sample consisted of peripheral blood. V and J are TRBV30 and TRBJ1-4; weak D call: TRBD1 (6 bases). In DNA, the CDR3 is TGTGCCTGGAGTCACTGGGGGCAGCGGAATGAAAAACTGTTTTTT. It translates to CAWSHWGQRNEKLFF.